This T cell receptor (beta chain) was recorded in a study of blood T cell repertoires in COVID-19. Study in general: There were acute and convalescent COVID-19 samples, and they came from the United States, Italy and Spain. From T cells, B-cell-depleted T cells, or PBMCs came the material, which was cDNA or gDNA.

In the study's own analysis: It was from reference gene primer amplification that nucleated cell counts were estimated. Profiling relied on immunoSEQ multiplex PCR, and the TCRdb table lists in-frame clones only, not all of them. V and J calls and clone size are as listed in that table; D and trimming were resolved from the DNA. The sample includes some 280,000 clones, over 75% of them seen just once. The CDR3 runs to 16 residues. V shed 6 bases, J shed 10 bases, and the junction held 16 bases outside the gene matches. CDR1 and CDR2 (germline): SNHLY, FYNNEI. The gene calls are TRBV2 and TRBJ2-1; 9 bases line up with TRBD2. The clonotype was recovered from a woman aged 55-75 years with acute or convalescent COVID-19. Sequenced: peripheral blood. The CDR3 spells CASSPLGRGGSEEQFF. DNA of the CDR3: TGTGCCAGCAGCCCACTCGGGCGGGGGGGCAGTGAGGAGCAGTTCTTC.